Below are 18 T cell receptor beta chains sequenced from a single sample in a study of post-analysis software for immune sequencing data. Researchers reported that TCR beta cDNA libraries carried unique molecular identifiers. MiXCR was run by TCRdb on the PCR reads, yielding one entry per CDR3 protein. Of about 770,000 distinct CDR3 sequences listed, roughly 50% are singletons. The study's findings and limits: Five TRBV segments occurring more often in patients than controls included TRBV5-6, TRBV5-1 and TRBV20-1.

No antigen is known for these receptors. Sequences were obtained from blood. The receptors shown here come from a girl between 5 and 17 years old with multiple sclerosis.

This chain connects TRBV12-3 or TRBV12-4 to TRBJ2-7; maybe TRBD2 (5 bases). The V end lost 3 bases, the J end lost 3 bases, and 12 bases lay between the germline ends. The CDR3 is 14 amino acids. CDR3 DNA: TGTGCCAGCAGTTTCAGGAGGACGATCTACGAGCAGTACTTC. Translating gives CASSFRRTIYEQYF.

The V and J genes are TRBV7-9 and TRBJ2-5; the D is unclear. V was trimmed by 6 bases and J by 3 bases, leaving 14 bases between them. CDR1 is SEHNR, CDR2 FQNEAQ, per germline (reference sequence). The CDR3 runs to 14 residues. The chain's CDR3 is CASRPLLGKETQYF. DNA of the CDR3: TGTGCCAGCAGACCATTACTTGGTAAAGAGACCCAGTACTTC.

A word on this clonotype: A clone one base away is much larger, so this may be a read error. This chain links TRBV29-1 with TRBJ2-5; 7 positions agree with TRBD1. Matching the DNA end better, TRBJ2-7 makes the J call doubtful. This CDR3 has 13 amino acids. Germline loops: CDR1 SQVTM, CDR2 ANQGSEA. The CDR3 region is CGTRETGAYEQYF. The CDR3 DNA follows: TGCGGCACCAGAGAAACAGGGGCCTACGAGCAGTACTTC.

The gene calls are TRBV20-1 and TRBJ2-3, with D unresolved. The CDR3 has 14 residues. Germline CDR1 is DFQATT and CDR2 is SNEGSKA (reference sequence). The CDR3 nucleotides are TGCAGCGCGCAAGTCCACGAGGGCACAGATACGCAGTATTTT. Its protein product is CSAQVHEGTDTQYF.

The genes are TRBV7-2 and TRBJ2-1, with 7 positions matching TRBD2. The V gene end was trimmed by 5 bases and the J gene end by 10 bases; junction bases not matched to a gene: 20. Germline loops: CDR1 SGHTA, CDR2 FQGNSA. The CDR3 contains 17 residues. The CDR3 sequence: CASSPQFTLQRDREQFF. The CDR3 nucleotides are TGTGCCAGCAGCCCGCAGTTCACTTTGCAGCGGGACCGCGAGCAGTTCTTC.

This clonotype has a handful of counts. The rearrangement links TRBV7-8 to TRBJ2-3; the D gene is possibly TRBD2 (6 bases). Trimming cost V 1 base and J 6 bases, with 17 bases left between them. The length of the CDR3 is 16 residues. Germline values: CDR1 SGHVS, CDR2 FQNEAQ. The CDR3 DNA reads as TGTGCCAGCAGCTTAGGTCGGGCTAGCGTGGCGGATACGCAGTATTTT. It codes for CASSLGRASVADTQYF.

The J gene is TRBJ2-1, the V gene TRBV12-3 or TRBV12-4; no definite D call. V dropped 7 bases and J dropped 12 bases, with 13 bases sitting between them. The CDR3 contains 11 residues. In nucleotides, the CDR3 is TGTGCCAGCATGCGCTCATGGGGGCAGTTCTTC. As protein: CASMRSWGQFF.

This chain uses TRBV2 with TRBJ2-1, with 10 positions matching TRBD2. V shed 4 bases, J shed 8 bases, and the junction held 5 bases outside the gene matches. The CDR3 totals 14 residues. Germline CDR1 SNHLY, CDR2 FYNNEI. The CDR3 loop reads CASSVRLAGDEQFF. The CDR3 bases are TGTGCCAGCAGTGTACGGCTAGCGGGAGATGAGCAGTTCTTC.

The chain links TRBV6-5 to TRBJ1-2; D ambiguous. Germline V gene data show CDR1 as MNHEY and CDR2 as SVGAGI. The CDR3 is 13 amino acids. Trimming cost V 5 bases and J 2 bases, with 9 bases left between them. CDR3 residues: CASSPSQNYGYTF. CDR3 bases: TGTGCCAGCAGTCCATCCCAAAACTATGGCTACACCTTC.

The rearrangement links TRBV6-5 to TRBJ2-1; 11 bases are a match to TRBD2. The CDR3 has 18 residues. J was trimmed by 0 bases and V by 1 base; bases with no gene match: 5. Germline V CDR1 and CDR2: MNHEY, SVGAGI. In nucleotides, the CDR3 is TGTGCCAGCAGTTACTGGTCTAGCGGGAGGAGCTCCTACAATGAGCAGTTCTTC. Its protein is CASSYWSSGRSSYNEQFF.

CDR3 loop: CASSHTQDEQFF. CDR3 DNA sequence: TGTGCCAGCAGCCACACACAGGATGAGCAGTTCTTC. The chain has TRBV16 and TRBJ2-1; possible D gene TRBD1, 5 bases. This CDR3 is 12 amino acids long. From germline, CDR1 is KGHSY and CDR2 FQNENV. The germline V and J ends were trimmed by 3 bases and 8 bases, with 8 bases remaining between them.

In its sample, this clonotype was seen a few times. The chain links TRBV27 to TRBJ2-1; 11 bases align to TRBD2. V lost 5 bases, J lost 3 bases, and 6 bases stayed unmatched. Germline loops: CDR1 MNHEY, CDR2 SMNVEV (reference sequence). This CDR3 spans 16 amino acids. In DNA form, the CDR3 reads TGTGCCAGCAGTCCAATACTAGCGGGGGTCTACAATGAGCAGTTCTTC. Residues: CASSPILAGVYNEQFF.

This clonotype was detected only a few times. The CDR3 DNA reads as TGTGCCAGCAGTTACCCGGGACAGGGAGTGGAGACCCAGTACTTC. Protein product: CASSYPGQGVETQYF. The chain recombines TRBV6-6 with TRBJ2-5, with TRBD1 matching 9 bases. The germline CDR1 and CDR2 sequences are MNHNY and SVGAGI (reference sequence). This CDR3 is 15 amino acids long. V lost 2 bases and J lost 5; bases outside the gene matches: 6.

The CDR3 nucleotides are TGTGCCAGCAGTGGCGGGGGGAGGTACAATGAGCAGTTCTTC. Translating gives CASSGGGRYNEQFF. The chain combines TRBV6-5 with TRBJ2-1; 8 bases align to TRBD2. Germline CDR1 and CDR2: MNHEY and SVGAGI. The CDR3 is made up of 14 amino acids. After removal of 5 bases from V and 4 bases from J, the junction contained 4 bases not matched to a gene.

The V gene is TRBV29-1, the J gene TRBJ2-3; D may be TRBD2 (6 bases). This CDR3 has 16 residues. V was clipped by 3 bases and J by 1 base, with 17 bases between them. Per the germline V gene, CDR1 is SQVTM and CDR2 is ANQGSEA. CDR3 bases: TGCAGCGTTGACTTTCGGCTAGCGACCCGCACAGATACGCAGTATTTT. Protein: CSVDFRLATRTDTQYF.

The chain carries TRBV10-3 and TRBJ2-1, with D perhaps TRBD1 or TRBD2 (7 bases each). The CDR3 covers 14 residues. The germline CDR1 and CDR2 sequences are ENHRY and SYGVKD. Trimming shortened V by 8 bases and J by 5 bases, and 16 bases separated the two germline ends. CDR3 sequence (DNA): TGTGCCATCCAGGGGGGGGGAGGCAACAATGAGCAGTTCTTC. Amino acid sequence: CAIQGGGGNNEQFF.

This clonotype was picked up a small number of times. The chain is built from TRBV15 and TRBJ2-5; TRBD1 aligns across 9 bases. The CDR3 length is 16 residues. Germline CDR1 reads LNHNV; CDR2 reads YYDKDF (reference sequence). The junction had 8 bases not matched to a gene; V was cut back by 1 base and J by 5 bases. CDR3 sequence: CATSRGIAGTGETQYF. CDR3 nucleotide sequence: TGTGCCACCAGCAGAGGAATCGCAGGGACAGGGGAGACCCAGTACTTC.

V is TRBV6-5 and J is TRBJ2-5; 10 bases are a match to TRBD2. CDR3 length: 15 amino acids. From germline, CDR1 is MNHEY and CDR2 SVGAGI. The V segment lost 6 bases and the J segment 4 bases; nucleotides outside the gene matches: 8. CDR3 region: CASRATSGLSETQYF. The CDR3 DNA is TGTGCCAGCAGGGCGACTAGCGGGCTGTCAGAGACCCAGTACTTC.